Shown below are 4 T cell receptor beta chains from a single sample sequenced in a study of technical replicates of blood from a handful of donors. Here immunoSEQ multiplex PCR was the method, and the copy in TCRdb shows in-frame clones only, minus some. The table has under 95,000 clones, approximately 95% seen once. The sequenced sample was T cells isolated from PBMCs. Source of these receptors: a human donor in good health.

This rearrangement joins TRBV6-4 to TRBJ2-3, with TRBD1 as a possible D gene (5 bases). The V gene lost 1 base and the J gene lost 5 bases, with 13 bases spanning the gap. Germline V gene lookup returns CDR1 MRHNA and CDR2 SNTAGT. The CDR3 covers 15 residues. CDR3 residues: CASSDWSGPIDTQYF. The DNA for the CDR3 is TGTGCCAGCAGTGACTGGTCAGGGCCTATAGATACGCAGTATTTT.

The gene calls are TRBV4-1 and TRBJ2-2; TRBD1 might be the D (6 bases). V lost 1 base, J lost 2 bases, and 8 bases lay in between. CDR1 and CDR2 (germline): MGHRA, YSYEKL. The CDR3 has 15 amino acids. The CDR3 sequence is CASSQVGQNTGELFF. CDR3 in DNA: TGCGCCAGCAGCCAAGTGGGACAAAACACCGGGGAGCTGTTTTTT.

The rearrangement links TRBV5-1 to TRBJ2-7, with TRBD2 matching over 8 bases. After removal of 0 bases from V and 7 bases from J, the junction contained 6 bases not matched to a gene. There are 14 residues in the CDR3. CDR1 is SGHRS, CDR2 YFSETQ, per germline. Written as DNA, the CDR3 is TGCGCCAGCAGCTTGGCGGGAGGGCCGGGAGAGCAGTACTTC. As protein: CASSLAGGPGEQYF.

V usage is TRBV4-1 and J usage is TRBJ2-2; 11 bases are a match to TRBD1. There are 20 residues in the CDR3. The junction had 16 bases not matched to a gene; V was cut back by 1 base and J by 6 bases. Germline V gene lookup returns CDR1 MGHRA and CDR2 YSYEKL. The CDR3 sequence: CASSQGEYLGTGGFSGELFF. CDR3 bases: TGCGCCAGCAGCCAAGGGGAATACCTCGGGACAGGGGGTTTCTCCGGGGAGCTGTTTTTT.